Following are 26 T cell receptor beta chains from one sample sequenced in a study of cytomegalovirus exposure and HLA in healthy donors. PCR was performed using 60 Vbeta and 13 Jbeta primers. Measured with immunoSEQ multiplex PCR; TCRdb has only the in-frame clones, and not every one. The sample yields some 150,000 clones, 60% to 80% seen once. Sequenced input: PBMCs. The receptor source for this set is a male donor in good health and CMV-seronegative.

The gene calls are TRBV5-1 and TRBJ2-5, with 8 bases identical to TRBD1. CDR1 SGHRS and CDR2 YFSETQ come from the germline V gene. Germline trimming cut 4 bases from V and 3 bases from J; bases unmatched to any gene: 5. This CDR3 region has 14 residues. As DNA, the CDR3 is TGCGCCAGCAGCGGGGGACAGGCGGAAGAGACCCAGTACTTC. Amino acids: CASSGGQAEETQYF.

The chain employs TRBV6-5 and TRBJ2-7; 9 bases are a match to TRBD2. This CDR3 spans 16 amino acids. Germline CDR1 reads MNHEY; CDR2 reads SVGAGI. V lost 2 bases, J lost 7 bases, and 12 bases stayed unmatched. The CDR3 DNA is TGTGCCAGCAGTTACGACCCTAAGCGGGGGGAGAGGGAGCAGTACTTC. Residues: CASSYDPKRGEREQYF.

This chain joins TRBV27 and TRBJ2-7; the D gene is possibly TRBD2 (6 bases). Germline V lookup: CDR1 MNHEY, CDR2 SMNVEV (reference sequence). Trimming left V 6 bases short and J 0 bases short, with 9 bases between. This CDR3 region has 13 residues. CDR3: CASRRGNSYEQYF. The CDR3 DNA reads as TGTGCCAGCAGGCGGGGTAACTCCTACGAGCAGTACTTC.

J is TRBJ2-7 and V is TRBV6-1, with 9 bases fitting TRBD1. The CDR3 contains 13 residues. J gave up 4 bases and V 5 bases, and 3 bases lay outside the gene matches. The germline gives CDR1 MNHNS, CDR2 SASEGT. CDR3 nucleotide sequence: TGTGCCAGCAGTCAGGGACAGGGATACGAGCAGTACTTC. This gives the protein CASSQGQGYEQYF.

This rearrangement joins TRBV5-1 to TRBJ2-5; weak D call: TRBD2 (5 bases). CDR1 is SGHRS and CDR2 is YFSETQ in the germline V gene. The CDR3 extends over 15 amino acids. V gave up 4 bases and J gave up 5 bases, with 18 bases separating them. CDR3 sequence (DNA): TGCGCCAGCAGCCCTACCCCGAGGGCTGGGGAGACCCAGTACTTC. Its protein is CASSPTPRAGETQYF.

In nucleotides, the CDR3 is TGTGCCAGCAGCCAAGACAGGGCTGGGGGCTACACCTTC. Protein product: CASSQDRAGGYTF. The chain employs TRBV11-2 and TRBJ1-2; 7 bases line up with TRBD1. The junction had 8 bases not matched to a gene; V was cut back by 5 bases and J by 8 bases. Per germline, CDR1 SGHAT and CDR2 FQNNGV. The CDR3 is 13 amino acids.

The chain has TRBV5-1 and TRBJ2-5; 10 nucleotides align to TRBD1. Germline lookup yields CDR1 SGHRS and CDR2 YFSETQ. The CDR3 totals 14 residues. The V and J ends lost 4 bases and 5 bases, in that order; junction bases with no gene match: 5. This CDR3 reads CASSQGQGRETQYF. The CDR3 coding sequence is TGCGCCAGCAGCCAGGGACAGGGGAGGGAGACCCAGTACTTC.

The chain employs TRBV19 and TRBJ2-1; TRBD2 matches at 9 bases. CDR1 and CDR2 from the germline V gene are LNHDA and SQIVND (reference sequence). CDR3 length equals 15 residues. V was clipped by 3 bases and J by 8 bases; unmatched bases: 8. CDR3 DNA sequence: TGTGCCAGTAGTATCTCGCGGGGGGGCCCCGATGAGCAGTTCTTC. It codes for CASSISRGGPDEQFF. The full variable domain, with the rest looked up from reference TRBV19 and TRBJ2-1, is DGGITQSPKYLFRKEGQNVTLSCEQNLNHDAMYWYRQDPGQGLRLIYYSQIVNDFQKGDIAEGYSVSREKKESFPLTVTSAQKNPTAFYLCASSISRGGPDEQFFGPGTRLTVL.

This clone was seen a handful of times. The CDR3 DNA follows: TGTGCCAGCTACCGGGACAGGGGGCCTGAAAAACTGTTTTTT. This encodes CASYRDRGPEKLFF. J is TRBJ1-4 and V is TRBV2; 12 bases agree with TRBD1. V was clipped by 8 bases and J by 7 bases; unmatched bases: 5. Germline CDR1 is SNHLY and CDR2 is FYNNEI. CDR3 length equals 14 residues.

The sample holds a few counts of this clone. The V and J genes are TRBV6-5 and TRBJ1-1, with 10 nucleotides matching TRBD1. Germline V gene lookup returns CDR1 MNHEY and CDR2 SVGAGI. The CDR3 consists of 13 residues. Trimming took 8 bases from V and 5 from J; bases not matched to a gene: 5. The CDR3 here is CASGGQGRTEAFF. The CDR3 DNA reads as TGTGCCAGCGGGGGACAGGGGAGAACTGAAGCTTTCTTT.

The V call is TRBV28, the J call TRBJ1-2; D may be TRBD1 (5 bases). V gave up 2 bases and J gave up 5 bases, with 9 bases separating them. The V gene's germline CDR1 is MDHEN and CDR2 SYDVKM. The CDR3 length is 13 residues. This chain's CDR3 is CASSLPPGYGYTF. The CDR3 nucleotides are TGTGCCAGCAGTTTACCTCCAGGGTATGGCTACACCTTC.

This clone is a singleton in its sample. The chain links TRBV7-9 to TRBJ2-1; 10 bases are shared with TRBD2. With V trimmed by 5 bases and J by 5 bases, 9 bases remained unmatched. CDR1 and CDR2 (germline): SEHNR, FQNEAQ (reference sequence). The CDR3 contains 16 residues. In DNA form, the CDR3 reads TGTGCCAGCAGCCCCTGGACTAGCGGAGAACACAATGAGCAGTTCTTC. Residues: CASSPWTSGEHNEQFF.

This sequence joins TRBV5-1 and TRBJ2-7; TRBD1 might be the D (7 bases). This CDR3 region has 16 residues. V was clipped by 4 bases and J by 5 bases, with 22 bases between them. Germline CDR1 and CDR2: SGHRS and YFSETQ. CDR3 region: CASSVEFRGELNEQYF. CDR3 DNA sequence: TGCGCCAGCAGCGTGGAATTCAGGGGGGAGCTCAACGAGCAGTACTTC.

The chain couples TRBV18 to TRBJ2-7; 7 bases fit TRBD1. The CDR3 extends over 14 amino acids. Germline CDR1 KGHSH, CDR2 LQKENI. V gave up 6 bases and J gave up 3 bases; unmatched junction bases: 8. The CDR3: CASSQRDRHYEQYF. The CDR3 bases are TGTGCCAGCTCTCAACGGGACAGACACTACGAGCAGTACTTC.

In its sample, this clone was seen a few times. The chain combines TRBV6-1 with TRBJ1-1, with TRBD1 as a possible D gene (6 bases). This CDR3 is 11 amino acids long. The germline V and J ends were trimmed by 9 bases and 4 bases, with 9 bases remaining between them. Germline loops: CDR1 MNHNS, CDR2 SASEGT. The CDR3 loop reads CASQGSTEAFF. The CDR3 DNA follows: TGTGCCAGTCAGGGGAGCACTGAAGCTTTCTTT.

The CDR3 DNA follows: TGTGCCAGCAGTCCCTATCCGGGTGAGAACACTGAAGCTTTCTTT. It yields the protein CASSPYPGENTEAFF. The chain is built from TRBV28 and TRBJ1-1; no reliable D call. V dropped 5 bases and J dropped 1 base, with 14 bases sitting between them. The CDR3 contains 15 residues. Germline CDR1 and CDR2: MDHEN and SYDVKM.

This clone was recorded only once. The chain joins TRBV12-5 to TRBJ2-2; perhaps TRBD1 as D (5 bases). V dropped 0 bases and J dropped 8 bases, with 13 bases sitting between them. Germline CDR1 is LGHNT and CDR2 is FRNRAP. The CDR3 spans 15 residues. For the CDR3, the DNA is TGTGCTAGTGGTTTGGTCACAGGTGCTATAGGGGAGCTGTTTTTT. This gives the protein CASGLVTGAIGELFF.

The table lists this clone with a few counts. The rearrangement uses TRBV7-6 and TRBJ1-4; D call uncertain. Trimming left V 5 bases short and J 7 bases short, with 11 bases between. Germline V gives CDR1 SGHVS, CDR2 FNYEAQ. This CDR3 is 13 amino acids long. The CDR3 is CASSQLPFEKLFF. The DNA of the CDR3 is TGTGCCAGCAGCCAACTGCCCTTTGAAAAACTGTTTTTT.

The V gene is TRBV5-6, the J gene TRBJ1-4; the D is unclear. In germline, CDR1 is SGHDT, CDR2 YYEEEE. There are 17 residues in the CDR3. The V end was cut by 0 bases, the J end by 0 bases, with 12 bases between. The CDR3 is CASSLVGSQTTNEKLFF. In DNA form, the CDR3 reads TGTGCCAGCAGCTTGGTGGGGAGTCAAACAACTAATGAAAAACTGTTTTTT.

This chain connects TRBV6-1 to TRBJ1-2; TRBD1 might be the D (5 bases). Between the trimmed V and J ends, which lost 6 bases and 8 bases, there was a span of 7 bases. Germline V gene lookup returns CDR1 MNHNS and CDR2 SASEGT. The CDR3 totals 10 residues. The CDR3, as DNA: TGTGCCAGCAGGGACAACGGCTACACCTTC. Protein sequence: CASRDNGYTF.

The V call is TRBV9, the J call TRBJ2-1; 7 bases are shared with TRBD2. CDR1 is SGDLS and CDR2 is YYNGEE in the germline V gene. The CDR3 sequence is 16 residues long. Trimming took 3 bases from V and 0 from J; bases not matched to a gene: 6. The CDR3: CASSASTSLSYNEQFF. The CDR3 region has the DNA TGTGCCAGCAGCGCTTCGACTAGCCTCTCCTACAATGAGCAGTTCTTC.

The rearrangement links TRBV10-2 to TRBJ1-5; the D is unclear. The CDR3 runs 13 residues. V was trimmed by 3 bases and J by 0 bases, leaving 3 bases between them. CDR1 and CDR2 from the germline V gene are WSHSY and SAAADI. The CDR3 region is CASSDNSNQPQHF. The CDR3 bases are TGCGCCAGCAGTGATAATAGCAATCAGCCCCAGCATTTT.

This clone was counted once. V is TRBV6-1 and J is TRBJ2-7; D might be TRBD2 (5 bases). V gave up 2 bases and J gave up 2 bases, with 22 bases separating them. The CDR3 has 18 amino acids. The germline CDR1 and CDR2 sequences are MNHNS and SASEGT. CDR3 in DNA: TGTGCCAGCAGTGAACCTGGACTCGGGGTGGTTAGACCCTACGAGCAGTACTTC. Residues: CASSEPGLGVVRPYEQYF.

The chain uses TRBV5-1 and TRBJ1-2; D perhaps matches TRBD1 (6 bases). Germline values: CDR1 SGHRS, CDR2 YFSETQ. This CDR3 has 14 amino acids. Trimming removed 0 bases at V and 3 bases at J, with 9 bases between. The CDR3: CASSLGGRDYGYTF. CDR3 nucleotide sequence: TGCGCCAGCAGCTTGGGGGGGCGAGACTATGGCTACACCTTC.

There are a few counts of this clone. The rearrangement joins TRBV9 to TRBJ2-7; 7 nucleotides align to TRBD1. V shed 2 bases, J shed 0 bases, and the junction held 8 bases outside the gene matches. CDR1 and CDR2 from the germline V gene are SGDLS and YYNGEE. This CDR3 has 16 amino acids. The CDR3 DNA is TGTGCCAGCAGCGTGGCCCCCGACAGGGCCTCCTACGAGCAGTACTTC. It specifies CASSVAPDRASYEQYF.

The chain has TRBV11-2 and TRBJ2-3; 10 nucleotides align to TRBD2. CDR3 length: 14 residues. Germline V gene sequence: CDR1 SGHAT, CDR2 FQNNGV. Germline trimming cut 4 bases from V and 9 bases from J; bases unmatched to any gene: 7. CDR3 nucleotides: TGTGCCAGCAGCTACATAGCGGGAGGTCAGACGCAGTATTTT. Amino acid sequence: CASSYIAGGQTQYF.